Below are 18 T cell receptor beta chains sequenced from a single sample in a study of T cells in Graves' hyperthyroidism and ophthalmopathy. What was amplified from RNA transcripts were TCR beta CDR3 regions. Carried out on the TCR CDR3, a first-round RT-PCR used the HTBI primer set. TCRdb processed the multiplex PCR reads anew with MiXCR; each CDR3 protein has one entry. This sample has some 600,000 distinct CDR3 sequences; approximately 15% occur once, and the top ten carry almost 6%. What was sequenced was blood. The receptors come from a young woman with Graves' hyperthyroidism that later progressed to Graves' ophthalmopathy.

This clonotype has ten or more counts. J is TRBJ2-1 and V is TRBV29-1, with D tentatively TRBD1 or TRBD2 (6 bases each). From germline, CDR1 is SQVTM and CDR2 ANQGSEA. There are 13 residues in the CDR3. Trimming cost V 2 bases and J 8 bases, with 13 bases left between them. CDR3 sequence (DNA): TGCAGCGTTGAACGGGGAAGGGGGGATGAGCAGTTCTTC. Translating gives CSVERGRGDEQFF.

This clonotype has ten or more counts. The CDR3 protein is CASSGQQGLYTEAFF. The CDR3 DNA reads TGTGCCAGCAGCGGACAACAGGGATTGTACACTGAAGCTTTCTTT. The V and J genes are TRBV9 and TRBJ1-1, with a possible D match to TRBD1 (6 bases). The CDR3 loop spans 15 amino acids. The germline V and J ends were trimmed by 3 bases and 3 bases, with 15 bases remaining between them. Germline CDR1 is SGDLS and CDR2 is YYNGEE.

This clonotype was counted many times. This chain joins TRBV6-1 and TRBJ2-7, with 7 bases identical to TRBD2. J gave up 6 bases and V 4 bases, and 3 bases lay outside the gene matches. This CDR3 contains 12 residues. Germline CDR1 and CDR2: MNHNS and SASEGT. The CDR3 nucleotides are TGTGCCAGCAGTGGACTAGCATCCGAGCAGTACTTC. Translated, it gives CASSGLASEQYF.

This clonotype showed up many times. This chain uses TRBV24-1 with TRBJ2-3, with 9 bases identical to TRBD1. The junction had 10 bases not matched to a gene; V was cut back by 4 bases and J by 6 bases. Germline CDR1 KGHDR, CDR2 SFDVKD. The CDR3 contains 16 residues. The chain's CDR3 is CATSEVPGQGADTQYF. CDR3 nucleotides: TGTGCCACCAGTGAGGTCCCGGGACAGGGTGCCGATACGCAGTATTTT.

The gene calls are TRBV6-1 and TRBJ2-1, with D perhaps matching TRBD2 (6 bases). This CDR3 is 15 amino acids long. Trimming left V 5 bases short and J 3 bases short, with 14 bases between. CDR1 and CDR2 (germline): MNHNS, SASEGT. In DNA, the CDR3 is TGTGCCAGCAGTCCCCATAGCGGAGTCTACAATGAGCAGTTCTTC. This gives the protein CASSPHSGVYNEQFF.

This clonotype was observed many times. As DNA, the CDR3 is TGTGCCAGCAGGTGGAAGGGGGACAATGAGCAGTTCTTC. Its translation: CASRWKGDNEQFF. The rearrangement uses TRBV28 and TRBJ2-1; tentatively, D is TRBD1 (6 bases). Germline CDR1 is MDHEN and CDR2 is SYDVKM. The CDR3 is 13 amino acids. V lost 6 bases, J lost 5 bases, and 11 bases lay in between.

J is TRBJ2-7 and V is TRBV30; 7 positions match TRBD1. Trimming took 5 bases from V and 0 from J; bases not matched to a gene: 4. CDR3 length equals 13 residues. Germline values: CDR1 GTSNPN, CDR2 SVGIG (reference sequence). CDR3 DNA: TGTGCCTGGGGCGACAGGGCCTCCTACGAGCAGTACTTC. It translates to CAWGDRASYEQYF. Filled out from reference TRBV30 and TRBJ2-7, the complete variable domain reads SQTIHQWPATLVQPVGSPLSLECTVEGTSNPNLYWYRQAAGRGLQLLFYSVGIGQISSEVPQNLSASRPQDRQFILSSKKLLLSDSGFYLCAWGDRASYEQYFGPGTRLTVT.

This clonotype was counted only a few times. The chain recombines TRBV5-1 with TRBJ1-3; D is possibly TRBD1 (5 bases). V lost 6 bases, J lost 4 bases, and 11 bases lay in between. The V gene's germline CDR1 is SGHRS and CDR2 YFSETQ. CDR3 size: 13 residues. Here the CDR3 reads CASTDSPGNTIYF. CDR3 in DNA: TGCGCCAGCACCGACAGTCCAGGAAACACCATATATTTT.

The V and J genes are TRBV10-3 and TRBJ2-7; 9 nucleotides line up with TRBD1. This CDR3 region has 14 residues. V trimming: 4 bases; J trimming: 2 bases; junction bases outside the gene matches: 3. Germline lookup yields CDR1 ENHRY and CDR2 SYGVKD. As DNA, the CDR3 is TGTGCCATCAGTGGGGACAGGGATACCTACGAGCAGTACTTC. This sequence encodes CAISGDRDTYEQYF.

There are many counts of this clonotype. J is TRBJ1-1 and V is TRBV2; 7 bases match TRBD1. V was clipped by 3 bases and J by 5 bases; unmatched bases: 12. Germline V CDR1 and CDR2: SNHLY, FYNNEI. The CDR3 runs 16 residues. The CDR3 DNA reads as TGTGCCAGCAGTGACGGCGGACAGGCGCGGGGGACTGAAGCTTTCTTT. Residues: CASSDGGQARGTEAFF. The full variable domain, completed using reference TRBV2 and TRBJ1-1, is EPEVTQTPSHQVTQMGQEVILRCVPISNHLYFYWYRQILGQKVEFLVSFYNNEISEKSEIFDDQFSVERPDGSNFTLKIRSTKLEDSAMYFCASSDGGQARGTEAFFGQGTRLTVV.

The V and J genes are TRBV30 and TRBJ1-2; 8 positions match TRBD1. In germline, CDR1 is GTSNPN, CDR2 SVGIG (reference sequence). This CDR3 region has 14 residues. V lost 3 bases, J lost 5 bases, and 8 bases stayed unmatched. CDR3 loop: CAWSPHRGGYGYTF. In DNA form, the CDR3 reads TGTGCCTGGAGCCCGCACAGGGGGGGGTATGGCTACACCTTC. The full variable domain, its missing parts supplied by reference TRBV30 and TRBJ1-2, is SQTIHQWPATLVQPVGSPLSLECTVEGTSNPNLYWYRQAAGRGLQLLFYSVGIGQISSEVPQNLSASRPQDRQFILSSKKLLLSDSGFYLCAWSPHRGGYGYTFGSGTRLTVV.

This chain links TRBV7-9 with TRBJ1-1, with D unclear. The V gene's germline CDR1 is SEHNR and CDR2 FQNEAQ (reference sequence). This CDR3 has 14 residues. Trimming removed 3 bases from V and 0 bases from J, with 8 bases in between. The CDR3 coding sequence is TGTGCCAGCAGCTTGGCGGATTTGAACACTGAAGCTTTCTTT. Residues: CASSLADLNTEAFF. The full variable domain, completed using reference TRBV7-9 and TRBJ1-1, is DTGVSQNPRHKITKRGQNVTFRCDPISEHNRLYWYRQTLGQGPEFLTYFQNEAQLEKSRLLSDRFSAERPKGSFSTLEIQRTEQGDSAMYLCASSLADLNTEAFFGQGTRLTVV.

This clonotype has ten or more counts. This chain uses TRBV7-9 with TRBJ2-7, with 10 positions matching TRBD1. The CDR3 extends over 13 amino acids. V was clipped by 6 bases and J by 1 base; unmatched bases: 0. Germline CDR1 and CDR2: SEHNR and FQNEAQ (reference sequence). CDR3 amino acids: CASRDRGSYEQYF. CDR3 nucleotide sequence: TGTGCCAGCAGGGACAGGGGGTCCTACGAGCAGTACTTC.

This clonotype was found many times. This chain connects TRBV28 to TRBJ1-2; 10 positions agree with TRBD1. This CDR3 region has 14 residues. V was pared by 5 bases and J by 4 bases, with 4 bases of the junction left unmatched. The germline V gene encodes CDR1 MDHEN and CDR2 SYDVKM. CDR3 loop: CASSRTGGTYGYTF. The CDR3 nucleotides are TGTGCCAGCAGTCGGACAGGGGGGACCTATGGCTACACCTTC.

Ten or more counts support this clonotype. The chain is built from TRBV3-1 and TRBJ1-3; D gene ambiguous. V was cut by 3 bases and J by 2 bases, with 2 bases left in between. Germline CDR1 reads LGHDT; CDR2 reads YNNKEL (reference sequence). This CDR3 is built from 12 residues. In nucleotides, the CDR3 is TGTGCCAGCAGCCAGGCTGGAAACACCATATATTTT. This gives the protein CASSQAGNTIYF. The whole variable domain, filled in from reference TRBV3-1 and TRBJ1-3, reads DTAVSQTPKYLVTQMGNDKSIKCEQNLGHDTMYWYKQDSKKFLKIMFSYNNKELIINETVPNRFSPKSPDKAHLNLHINSLELGDSAVYFCASSQAGNTIYFGEGSWLTVV.

The chain is built from TRBV20-1 and TRBJ2-2; D may be TRBD1 (5 bases). V gave up 8 bases and J gave up 1 base, with 14 bases separating them. CDR3 size: 14 residues. Germline lookup yields CDR1 DFQATT and CDR2 SNEGSKA (reference sequence). This CDR3 is CSQPWGGNTGELFF. CDR3 coding DNA: TGCAGTCAGCCTTGGGGCGGGAACACCGGGGAGCTGTTTTTT.

Ten or more counts support this clonotype. This sequence joins TRBV10-3 and TRBJ2-1; 7 bases are a match to TRBD1. From germline, CDR1 is ENHRY and CDR2 SYGVKD. J gave up 4 bases and V 7 bases, and 7 bases lay outside the gene matches. This CDR3 comprises 14 residues. The CDR3 sequence: CAINRDRSYNEQFF. The CDR3 nucleotides read TGTGCCATCAACCGGGACAGAAGTTACAATGAGCAGTTCTTC.

This clonotype was seen repeatedly, ten times or more. V is TRBV11-3 and J is TRBJ1-2; 10 bases line up with TRBD1. Germline V gene data show CDR1 as SGHNT and CDR2 as YENEEA. The V and J ends lost 5 bases and 6 bases, in that order; junction bases with no gene match: 3. This CDR3 has 13 residues. The CDR3 spells CASSAGQGNGYTF. Here the CDR3 DNA reads TGTGCCAGCAGCGCGGGACAGGGGAATGGCTACACCTTC.